The clone carrying this TCR beta chain was recorded at least ten times. This sample is part of a study of T-cell memory formation after mild COVID-19. One entry per CDR3 protein, called by TCRdb with MiXCR from the 5' RACE reads. The table shows hundreds of thousands of distinct CDR3 sequences, with around an eighth occurring only once. The germline V gene has CDR1 SGHRS and CDR2 YFSETQ. Losses at the gene ends were 4 bases for V and 5 bases for J; bases not matched to a gene: 14. The CDR3 contains 17 residues. The sequenced sample was PBMCs or a T cell subset sorted from them (not recorded which). This chain links TRBV5-1 with TRBJ2-3; 9 positions match TRBD2. The sequence came from a man between 18 and 35 years old who had mild COVID-19 (a few samples of this study predate the infection). Cell type and time point are not known. The DNA of the CDR3 is TGCGCCAGCAGCCCGACCTCTAGCGGGGAGCTTCAAGATACGCAGTATTTT. Amino acid sequence: CASSPTSSGELQDTQYF.